The clone carrying this TCR beta chain was recorded a few times. What it recognizes is unknown. This specimen comes from a study of beta chain features in type 1 diabetes. Study-wide results and caveats: The study found fewer insertions and more deletions at VDJ junctions in type 1 diabetes patients. Type 1 diabetes patients showed a moderate but significant shortening of TCRB CDR3s in all four CD4+ subsets. A definitive answer on HLA type influencing TCRB rearrangement was not reached here.

The investigators reverse transcribed all of the isolated RNA, so they sequenced expressed TCRB transcripts. Naive, central memory and regulatory T cell samples averaged roughly 3.6 million reads. The repertoire was sequenced with immunoSEQ multiplex PCR; TCRdb's copy has only in-frame clones and lacks some. The sample includes 680,000 or so clones, roughly an eighth seen only once; the top ten take around 0.022%. CD4+ cells of the naive, central memory, regulatory and stem cell-like memory types were sorted via CD45RO/CCR7/CD25/CD127/CD95/CD27. The V gene lost 3 bases and the J gene lost 1 base, with 15 bases spanning the gap. The CDR3 sequence is 16 residues long. Germline assignment: CDR1 MNHEY and CDR2 SMNVEV (reference sequence).

Sequencing used naive CD4+ T cells from blood. The rearrangement links TRBV27 to TRBJ1-2; D is possibly TRBD1 (6 bases). The sequence was collected from a man younger than 35 with type 1 diabetes. For the CDR3, the DNA is TGTGCCAGCAGTTTGGGCAGGGGAGGAAATAACTATGGCTACACCTTC. This translates into CASSLGRGGNNYGYTF.